The 6 T cell receptor beta chains reported below all come from one sample, sequenced in a study of blood T cell repertoires in COVID-19. Sequencing used immunoSEQ multiplex PCR; TCRdb keeps in-frame clones, though not all of them. The sample yields about 220,000 clones, less than 90% seen once. Input material: peripheral blood. The receptors here all came from a man between 35 and 55 years old with active or convalescent COVID-19.

Here the CDR3 DNA reads TGTGCCAGCAGCCTACAGGGTTTGGGAGATACGCAGTATTTT. The encoded protein is CASSLQGLGDTQYF. The chain uses TRBV5-6 and TRBJ2-3; possible D gene TRBD1, 6 bases. The CDR3 covers 14 residues. Germline CDR1 and CDR2: SGHDT and YYEEEE. V was trimmed by 4 bases and J by 5 bases, leaving 14 bases between them.

The V gene is TRBV5-1, the J gene TRBJ2-3, with 10 bases matching TRBD1. J was trimmed by 3 bases and V by 6 bases; bases with no gene match: 4. Per the germline V gene, CDR1 is SGHRS and CDR2 is YFSETQ. The CDR3 covers 14 residues. The CDR3 DNA reads as TGCGCCAGCATCCAGGACAGGGGGACAGATACGCAGTATTTT. Protein product: CASIQDRGTDTQYF.

The genes are TRBV28 and TRBJ2-3, with 11 bases aligning to TRBD2. Germline V gives CDR1 MDHEN, CDR2 SYDVKM. The CDR3 length is 17 residues. J gave up 0 bases and V 5 bases, and 7 bases lay outside the gene matches. CDR3 sequence (DNA): TGTGCCAGCAGTACCGGGACTAGCGGTGCTAGCACAGATACGCAGTATTTT. This sequence encodes CASSTGTSGASTDTQYF.

A single count supports this clone. J is TRBJ1-1 and V is TRBV11-2; D remains ambiguous. The CDR3 totals 14 residues. Per germline, CDR1 SGHAT and CDR2 FQNNGV. V was pared by 1 base and J by 0 bases, with 6 bases between. The CDR3, as DNA: TGTGCCAGCAGCTTAGGGCAGATGAACACTGAAGCTTTCTTT. It codes for CASSLGQMNTEAFF.

This clone was seen just once. The gene calls are TRBV4-1 and TRBJ2-1, with D maybe TRBD2 (5 bases). V was clipped by 0 bases and J by 2 bases, with 17 bases between them. This CDR3 region has 18 residues. Germline V lookup: CDR1 MGHRA, CDR2 YSYEKL. In DNA form, the CDR3 reads TGCGCCAGCAGCCAAGATTCCCGGGATGCAGCAACCTACAATGAGCAGTTCTTC. This translates into CASSQDSRDAATYNEQFF.

The rearrangement links TRBV6-6 to TRBJ1-4, with a weak D call TRBD1 (6 bases). The germline CDR1 and CDR2 sequences are MNHNY and SVGAGI (reference sequence). V was clipped by 5 bases and J by 7 bases, with 14 bases between them. The CDR3 is 14 residues long. CDR3 in DNA: TGTGCCAGCAGTCCCTACAGGGTGGGTGAAAAACTGTTTTTT. This translates into CASSPYRVGEKLFF.